A single sample gave rise to the 5 T cell receptor beta chains below, sequenced in a study of Tregs in tolerant kidney transplant recipients. Recipients received nonmyeloablative bone marrow transplants from related graft donors, with transient mixed chimerism. Profiling relied on immunoSEQ multiplex PCR, and the TCRdb table lists in-frame clones only, not all of them. The sample includes some 21,000 clones, approximately 81% of them seen just once. The material was CD8+ T cells from blood (PBMCs), obtained 6 months after the transplant. These receptor sequences come from a human patient who received a combined kidney and bone marrow transplant. Some of the T cells may derive from the graft donor.

This clone was seen once. This chain connects TRBV5-4 to TRBJ2-1; 9 bases line up with TRBD1. The J segment lost 4 bases and the V segment lost 2 bases, leaving 4 bases of the junction unmatched. Germline V lookup: CDR1 SGHNT, CDR2 YYREEE (reference sequence). This CDR3 contains 15 residues. The CDR3 reads CASSLGQGHYNEQFF. In DNA, the CDR3 is TGTGCCAGCAGCTTAGGACAGGGGCATTACAATGAGCAGTTCTTC.

This clone was seen a single time. The chain recombines TRBV5-4 with TRBJ1-2; 8 nucleotides align to TRBD1. The V gene end was trimmed by 1 base and the J gene end by 4 bases; junction bases not matched to a gene: 9. The CDR3 covers 16 residues. Germline CDR1 SGHNT, CDR2 YYREEE (reference sequence). Here the CDR3 DNA reads TGTGCCAGCAGCTTGTATGGTGGACAGGGTTTCTATGGCTACACCTTC. Translated: CASSLYGGQGFYGYTF.

In nucleotides, the CDR3 is TGTGCCAGCAGTTACGACGGGGAAAGGTCACCCCTCCACTTT. Encoded protein: CASSYDGERSPLHF. This chain links TRBV6-5 with TRBJ1-6; D not certain. The CDR3 runs 14 residues. V lost 2 bases, J lost 10 bases, and 12 bases lay in between. From germline, CDR1 is MNHEY and CDR2 SVGAGI.

This clone was detected only a few times. The V and J genes are TRBV6-6 and TRBJ1-3; D possibly corresponds to TRBD1 (5 bases). This CDR3 region has 15 residues. Germline values: CDR1 MNHNY, CDR2 SVGAGI (reference sequence). V shed 6 bases and J shed 4 bases, with 16 bases lying between them. The CDR3: CASSPGGEAGNTIYF. The CDR3 region has the DNA TGTGCCAGCAGCCCAGGAGGGGAAGCCGGAAACACCATATATTTT.

This chain connects TRBV9 to TRBJ2-2; tentative D call: TRBD2 (6 bases). V lost 0 bases, J lost 5 bases, and 8 bases lay in between. There are 14 residues in the CDR3. Germline V gene sequence: CDR1 SGDLS, CDR2 YYNGEE. The CDR3, as DNA: TGTGCCAGCAGCGTAGGACTAGGGACCGGGGAGCTGTTTTTT. It specifies CASSVGLGTGELFF.